These 21 T cell receptor beta chains share one sample of origin, sequenced in a study of T cell responses to AZD1222 COVID-19 vaccine. The repertoire was sequenced with immunoSEQ multiplex PCR; TCRdb's copy has only in-frame clones and lacks some. Here the sample spans 75,000 to 90,000 clones, around 90% being singletons. The material sequenced was peripheral blood, taken on day 0 of AZD1222 vaccination. These receptors were obtained from an adult in good health.

This clone is medium-sized in the sample. J is TRBJ1-1 and V is TRBV6-1, with D tentatively TRBD1 (5 bases). Trimming cost V 3 bases and J 1 base, with 6 bases left between them. CDR3 length: 13 residues. CDR1 is MNHNS, CDR2 SASEGT, per germline. The CDR3 DNA reads TGTGCCAGCAGTGACAGGGAGAACACTGAAGCTTTCTTT. It yields the protein CASSDRENTEAFF.

This clone was picked up one time. The chain carries TRBV5-6 and TRBJ1-1, with D hard to call. This CDR3 has 11 amino acids. Trimming cost V 0 bases and J 7 bases, with 4 bases left between them. The germline gives CDR1 SGHDT, CDR2 YYEEEE. CDR3 in DNA: TGTGCCAGCAGCTTGGAGAGTGAAGCTTTCTTT. It translates to CASSLESEAFF.

This chain links TRBV7-9 with TRBJ1-5; D is possibly TRBD1 (5 bases). Germline lookup yields CDR1 SEHNR and CDR2 FQNEAQ (reference sequence). The CDR3 runs to 16 residues. V shed 7 bases and J shed 2 bases, with 18 bases lying between them. The CDR3 reads CASTNARGSGNQPQHF. CDR3 sequence (DNA): TGTGCCAGCACCAATGCTCGGGGGTCGGGCAATCAGCCCCAGCATTTT.

J is TRBJ2-7 and V is TRBV7-8; D not certain. CDR3 length: 12 amino acids. Trimming shortened V by 5 bases and J by 7 bases, and 12 bases separated the two germline ends. The germline V gene encodes CDR1 SGHVS and CDR2 FQNEAQ. CDR3: CASSPRSGEQYF. The CDR3 DNA sequence: TGTGCCAGCAGCCCGAGGAGTGGGGAGCAGTACTTC.

About this clone itself: This CDR3 is also generated by other DNA sequences in the sample. V is TRBV12-3 or TRBV12-4 and J is TRBJ2-1, with D perhaps matching TRBD1 or TRBD2 (5 bases each). Deletions cut 6 bases from V and 7 bases from J, with 10 bases between. CDR3 length: 12 amino acids. The CDR3 sequence is CASSRGVNEQFF. CDR3 DNA sequence: TGTGCCAGCAGCCGAGGGGTAAATGAGCAGTTCTTC.

The V gene is TRBV6-5, the J gene TRBJ2-1, with D unresolved. Germline V gene data show CDR1 as MNHEY and CDR2 as SVGAGI. This CDR3 is built from 14 residues. Trimming took off 0 bases at V and 0 bases at J, with 3 bases between the two ends. Here the CDR3 reads CASSYSVSYNEQFF. The CDR3 DNA follows: TGTGCCAGCAGTTACTCGGTCTCCTACAATGAGCAGTTCTTC.

The V and J genes are TRBV10-3 and TRBJ1-4; perhaps TRBD1 as D (6 bases). This CDR3 has 17 amino acids. The V gene's germline CDR1 is ENHRY and CDR2 SYGVKD. V lost 8 bases, J lost 0 bases, and 19 bases lay in between. As DNA, the CDR3 is TGTGCCATCGGGACGCGGGGGCCCTCGACAACTAATGAAAAACTGTTTTTT. Amino acids: CAIGTRGPSTTNEKLFF.

The table lists this clone with a count of one. The rearrangement uses TRBV15 and TRBJ2-1; maybe TRBD2 (7 bases). V gave up 0 bases and J gave up 9 bases, with 18 bases separating them. The CDR3 extends over 16 amino acids. Germline CDR1 reads LNHNV; CDR2 reads YYDKDF (reference sequence). The CDR3 region is CATSREGGATAGEQFF. CDR3 DNA sequence: TGTGCCACCAGCAGAGAGGGGGGGGCTACTGCGGGTGAGCAGTTCTTC. The full variable domain, its missing parts supplied by reference TRBV15 and TRBJ2-1, is DAMVIQNPRYQVTQFGKPVTLSCSQTLNHNVMYWYQQKSSQAPKLLFHYYDKDFNNEADTPDNFQSRRPNTSFCFLDIRSPGLGDTAMYLCATSREGGATAGEQFFGPGTRLTVL.

This chain joins TRBV19 and TRBJ1-6; unclear D gene. The CDR3 sequence is 14 residues long. Germline lookup yields CDR1 LNHDA and CDR2 SQIVND (reference sequence). The V gene lost 11 bases and the J gene lost 0 bases, with 11 bases spanning the gap. CDR3 DNA: TGTGCCTGCAAAGTTAGCTCCTATAATTCACCCCTCCACTTT. Encoded protein: CACKVSSYNSPLHF.

Of note for this clone: The sample holds other DNA sequences that translate to the same CDR3. This chain links TRBV7-8 with TRBJ2-7, with D perhaps being TRBD1 or TRBD2 (6 bases each). V shed 2 bases and J shed 3 bases, with 17 bases lying between them. The CDR3 runs to 16 residues. From germline, CDR1 is SGHVS and CDR2 FQNEAQ. The DNA for the CDR3 is TGTGCCAGCAGCTTATCTCACATGGGGGGCCGCTACGAGCAGTACTTC. Residues: CASSLSHMGGRYEQYF.

The rearrangement links TRBV27 to TRBJ2-7; D is undetermined. This CDR3 spans 14 amino acids. Trimming took off 5 bases at V and 5 bases at J, with 16 bases between the two ends. Germline loops: CDR1 MNHEY, CDR2 SMNVEV (reference sequence). The CDR3 sequence: CASSHRSPTDEQYF. CDR3 coding DNA: TGTGCCAGCAGTCACCGATCCCCCACAGACGAGCAGTACTTC.

This chain joins TRBV7-9 and TRBJ1-2, with D unresolved. The CDR3 consists of 13 residues. The germline V gene encodes CDR1 SEHNR and CDR2 FQNEAQ (reference sequence). Trimming shortened V by 1 base and J by 4 bases, and 7 bases separated the two germline ends. The CDR3 is CASSLDGTYGYTF. The DNA for the CDR3 is TGTGCCAGCAGCTTAGATGGAACCTATGGCTACACCTTC.

This chain joins TRBV13 and TRBJ1-3, with a tentative D call TRBD1 (6 bases). The CDR3 is 15 residues long. The germline CDR1 and CDR2 sequences are PRHDT and FYEKMQ (reference sequence). Trimming cost V 5 bases and J 0 bases, with 11 bases left between them. CDR3 sequence reads: CASSRTGFSGNTIYF. In DNA, the CDR3 is TGTGCCAGCAGCCGCACAGGGTTCTCTGGAAACACCATATATTTT. The full variable domain, completed using reference TRBV13 and TRBJ1-3, is AAGVIQSPRHLIKEKRETATLKCYPIPRHDTVYWYQQGPGQDPQFLISFYEKMQSDKGSIPDRFSAQQFSDYHSELNMSSLELGDSALYFCASSRTGFSGNTIYFGEGSWLTVV.

This clone appeared once. V usage is TRBV3-1 (or the pseudogene TRBV3-2) and J usage is TRBJ1-6; 9 bases agree with TRBD1. Germline CDR1 is LGHDT and CDR2 is YNNKEL (reference sequence). The CDR3 is 14 residues long. Unmatched junction bases numbered 2, after V lost 2 bases and J lost 9 bases. CDR3 loop: CASSQPGQGSPLHF. CDR3 nucleotides: TGTGCCAGCAGCCAACCGGGACAGGGTTCACCCCTCCACTTT.

The V gene is TRBV19, the J gene TRBJ1-5; TRBD1 is a possible D gene (5 bases). This CDR3 spans 16 amino acids. In germline, CDR1 is LNHDA, CDR2 SQIVND (reference sequence). Trimming left V 3 bases short and J 3 bases short, with 15 bases between. The CDR3 protein is CASSMGRGDPNQPQHF. DNA of the CDR3: TGTGCCAGTAGTATGGGGAGGGGCGACCCCAATCAGCCCCAGCATTTT.

The chain carries TRBV5-1 and TRBJ2-1; no definite D call. Germline values: CDR1 SGHRS, CDR2 YFSETQ. This CDR3 comprises 14 residues. Trimming took 0 bases from V and 5 from J, leaving 9 bases between them. The CDR3 DNA reads TGCGCCAGCAGCTTGGTTGGAGCCGACAATGAGCAGTTCTTC. Translation gives CASSLVGADNEQFF.

The table lists this clone with a count of one. V is TRBV4-1 and J is TRBJ2-2, with D perhaps TRBD2 (6 bases). The germline gives CDR1 MGHRA, CDR2 YSYEKL. The V gene lost 4 bases and the J gene lost 4 bases, with 19 bases spanning the gap. This CDR3 spans 17 amino acids. The CDR3 spells CASSRGTPALPTGELFF. In DNA form, the CDR3 reads TGCGCCAGCAGCCGAGGGACTCCAGCCCTTCCCACCGGGGAGCTGTTTTTT.

CDR3 protein: CASSYVGTEQYF. The CDR3 nucleotides are TGTGCCAGCAGTTATGTGGGGACCGAGCAGTACTTC. V gene TRBV6-2 or TRBV6-3 combines with J gene TRBJ2-7; D may be TRBD1 or TRBD2 (5 bases each). V shed 3 bases and J shed 6 bases, with 9 bases lying between them. The germline V gene has CDR1 MNHEY and CDR2 SVGEGT. The CDR3 has 12 amino acids.

The chain combines TRBV10-3 with TRBJ1-2, with 8 bases aligning to TRBD1. V shed 6 bases and J 1 base; nucleotides not matched to a gene: 4. The CDR3 has 14 residues. Germline CDR1 ENHRY, CDR2 SYGVKD. Here the CDR3 DNA reads TGTGCCATCAGGGGACAGGAACTTAACTATGGCTACACCTTC. It specifies CAIRGQELNYGYTF.

In this sample, this clone turned up once. The chain uses TRBV20-1 and TRBJ1-1; TRBD1 matches 7 bases. Trimming removed 5 bases from V and 10 bases from J; junction bases left unmatched: 7. Germline CDR1 DFQATT, CDR2 SNEGSKA (reference sequence). The CDR3 is made up of 11 amino acids. The CDR3 loop reads CSAPRGLGAFF. CDR3 coding DNA: TGCAGTGCTCCTAGGGGGCTGGGAGCTTTCTTT.

The chain carries TRBV7-3 and TRBJ1-1, with a weak D call TRBD1 (5 bases). The V end was cut by 5 bases, the J end by 0 bases, with 7 bases between. Per germline, CDR1 SGHTA and CDR2 FQGTGA. The CDR3 spans 13 residues. As DNA, the CDR3 is TGTGCCAGCAGCAGACAGTTGAACACTGAAGCTTTCTTT. Protein: CASSRQLNTEAFF.